This is a list of T cell receptor beta chains from one sample in a study of identical twins. TCRdb reprocessed the 5' RACE reads via MiXCR and lists one record per CDR3 protein. The table shows around 340,000 distinct CDR3 sequences, with around 12% occurring only once. These data were likewise used in another study, on yellow fever vaccine responses in identical twins.

Sequencing was performed on CD8+ T cells sorted from blood. The receptors derive from a young woman in good health. Each CDR3 is given with its conserved first and last residue. D genes are given only for firm matches. The size of a clone is reported for some rows only, either as once, few or many, or as a class for expanded clones.

cdr3_nt cdr3_aa d_call v_call clone_size j_call
TGTGCCAGCAGCGGGATAGGGACTTCAGACCCCTACAATGAGCAGTTCTTC CASSGIGTSDPYNEQFF NA TRBV9 few TRBJ2-1
TGTGCCAGCAGCGTAGGGGTAGGGCCCGAAGCTTTCTTT CASSVGVGPEAFF NA TRBV9 NA TRBJ1-1
TGTGCCGCGGGAGGGCCTGGCAATGAGCAGTTCTTC CAAGGPGNEQFF TRBD2 TRBV6-6 NA TRBJ2-1
TGTGCCAGCAGTTTAGTGGGGGGAAACACTGAAGCTTTCTTT CASSLVGGNTEAFF NA TRBV5-1 many TRBJ1-1
TGTGCCAGCAGCTCGGGAGGGGGGAGGAGCACAGATACGCAGTATTTT CASSSGGGRSTDTQYF TRBD2 TRBV5-6 NA TRBJ2-3
TGTGCCACCAGCAGAGGTGTGACTAGCGGGCCCGCCTACGAGCAGTACTTC CATSRGVTSGPAYEQYF TRBD2 TRBV15 few TRBJ2-7
TGTGCCAGCAGCGTAGGTGACCTGGGACAGGGGCAGAGTACAGATACGCAGTATTTT CASSVGDLGQGQSTDTQYF TRBD1 TRBV9 few TRBJ2-3
TGTGCCAGCAGTTTAGCGGGACGAAACTACGAGCAGTACTTC CASSLAGRNYEQYF NA TRBV12-3/TRBV12-4 NA TRBJ2-7
TGTGCCAGCAGTTTATCGGCAGGCAACTATGGCTACACCTTC CASSLSAGNYGYTF NA TRBV27 NA TRBJ1-2
TGCAGTGTCAAGGGACGGCGCGATTACGAGCAGTACTTC CSVKGRRDYEQYF NA TRBV20-1 NA TRBJ2-7
TGTGCCAGCAGTCCCAGGCCGTGGGAGCAGTACTTC CASSPRPWEQYF NA TRBV12-3/TRBV12-4 few TRBJ2-7
TGTGCCACCAGCAGAGATAGAACAGCCTATGGCTACACCTTC CATSRDRTAYGYTF NA TRBV15 NA TRBJ1-2
TGTGCCAGCGGCTCGAGTTGGGGCTTCACAGATACGCAGTATTTT CASGSSWGFTDTQYF NA TRBV2 few TRBJ2-3
TGTGCCAGCAGCGATACAGGGACCCAGTACTTC CASSDTGTQYF NA TRBV12-3/TRBV12-4 many TRBJ2-5
TGTGCCAGCAGCAGAGCGGGAGGGGAGGAGTATTTT CASSRAGGEEYF TRBD2 TRBV9 NA TRBJ2-3
TGTGCCAGCAGCCAGGGACAGGGTTTGAGCTACGAGCAGTACTTC CASSQGQGLSYEQYF TRBD1 TRBV7-2 NA TRBJ2-7
TGTGCCAGCAGCTTAGTGGTGCAGGGGATCAACGAGCAGTACTTC CASSLVVQGINEQYF NA TRBV7-9 NA TRBJ2-7
TGCGCCAGCAGCCAGTTACAGGGTTCTGAAGCTTTCTTT CASSQLQGSEAFF NA TRBV4-1 many TRBJ1-1
TGTGCCAGCAGCCAAAAATGGGCAGGGGGTTTCAATGAGCAGTTCTTC CASSQKWAGGFNEQFF TRBD1 TRBV14 NA TRBJ2-1
TGTGCCAGCAGCTCGGACTACGCTCTGGTGTACTATGGCTACACCTTC CASSSDYALVYYGYTF NA TRBV7-9 NA TRBJ1-2
TGCGCCAGCAGAATCGGGACAGACGATAATGAAAAACTGTTTTTT CASRIGTDDNEKLFF TRBD1 TRBV5-1 many TRBJ1-4
TGTGCCAGCAGTTCGTACAGGGAATACAATGAGCAGTTCTTC CASSSYREYNEQFF NA TRBV27 few TRBJ2-1
TGCAGTGCAGAGAGCGGTGGCTACACCTTC CSAESGGYTF NA TRBV20-1 NA TRBJ1-2
TGCGCCAGCAGCGAGGACAGGCCTAACTACGAGCAGTACTTC CASSEDRPNYEQYF TRBD1 TRBV4-1 NA TRBJ2-7
TGTGCCAGCAGCCCAGAGGGGATCATCAGTGAGCAGTTCTTC CASSPEGIISEQFF NA TRBV7-6 NA TRBJ2-1
TGTGCCAGCAGTCCAGGGACGCCAGGAGAAGCTTTCTTT CASSPGTPGEAFF NA TRBV6-2/TRBV6-3 NA TRBJ1-1
TGTGCCAGCAATCCACTAGCGGGAGATTTCTCCTACAATGAGCAGTTCTTC CASNPLAGDFSYNEQFF TRBD2 TRBV12-3/TRBV12-4 NA TRBJ2-1
TGCAGCTTCAGGGTTGACTATGGCTACACCTTC CSFRVDYGYTF NA TRBV29-1 few TRBJ1-2
TGTGCCAGCAGGAATTACAATGAGCAGTTCTTC CASRNYNEQFF NA TRBV7-9 many TRBJ2-1
TGTGCCAGCAGCCCCGGACATCCTGAAACCTACAATGAGCAGTTCTTC CASSPGHPETYNEQFF NA TRBV7-9 few TRBJ2-1
TGTGCCAGCAGCGTAGAGGGGAACTCGAACACTGAAGCTTTCTTT CASSVEGNSNTEAFF NA TRBV9 few TRBJ1-1
TGTGCCAGCAGCCCTACAGGGATCACTGAAGCTTTCTTT CASSPTGITEAFF NA TRBV6-1 many TRBJ1-1
TGTGCCAGCAGTTGGCCTAGCGGGATCAGCTCCTACGAGCAGTACTTC CASSWPSGISSYEQYF TRBD2 TRBV28 NA TRBJ2-7
TGCGCCAGCAGCCCGAAACTTAAGGGAACCACTGAAGCTTTCTTT CASSPKLKGTTEAFF NA TRBV4-1 many TRBJ1-1
TGCGCCAGCAGCCAAGAGGGACAGAGTAATGAAAAACTGTTTTTT CASSQEGQSNEKLFF TRBD1 TRBV4-1 many TRBJ1-4
TGTGCCATCAGTGAGTCGTGGGGGGGTAGTGAGCCCCAGCATTTT CAISESWGGSEPQHF NA TRBV10-3 few TRBJ1-5
TGTGCCACCAGTGCCGGACAGGGCCCCCCTTGGCCCCTCCACTTT CATSAGQGPPWPLHF TRBD1 TRBV24-1 few TRBJ1-6
TGTGCCAGCAGTTACTTACAGCTGGGATACAATGAGCAGTTCTTC CASSYLQLGYNEQFF NA TRBV6-5 few TRBJ2-1
TGTGCCAGCAGATCTACTAGCGGGAGGCCCACCGGGGAGCTGTTTTTT CASRSTSGRPTGELFF TRBD2 TRBV2 NA TRBJ2-2
TGTGCCAGCAGTGAATATAAGGATCGGGATTCACCCCTCCACTTT CASSEYKDRDSPLHF NA TRBV25-1 few TRBJ1-6
TGTGCCAGCAGCCTATCCTCTAGCTTGAGGGAGCAGTACTTC CASSLSSSLREQYF NA TRBV27 few TRBJ2-7
TGTGCCAGCAGCTTAGATTTCGGTTGGCCAAGGGTAGGCTCTGGGGCCAACGTCCTGACTTTC CASSLDFGWPRVGSGANVLTF NA TRBV11-1 few TRBJ2-6
TGTGCCAGCAGCTTGGGGACTAGCCTCGTGGAGACCCAGTACTTC CASSLGTSLVETQYF TRBD2 TRBV5-6 NA TRBJ2-5